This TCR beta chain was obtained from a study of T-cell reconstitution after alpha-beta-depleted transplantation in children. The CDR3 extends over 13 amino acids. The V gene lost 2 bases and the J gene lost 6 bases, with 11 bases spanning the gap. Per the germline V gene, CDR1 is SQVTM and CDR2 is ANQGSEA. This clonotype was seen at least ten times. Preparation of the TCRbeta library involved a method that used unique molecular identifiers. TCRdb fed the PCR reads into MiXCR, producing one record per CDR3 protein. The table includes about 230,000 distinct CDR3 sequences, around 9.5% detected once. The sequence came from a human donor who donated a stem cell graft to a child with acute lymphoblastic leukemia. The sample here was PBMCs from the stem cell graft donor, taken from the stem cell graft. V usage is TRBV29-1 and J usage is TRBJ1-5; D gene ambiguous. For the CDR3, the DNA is TGCAGCGTTGAATCCAGCCCAGGTCAGCCCCAGCATTTT. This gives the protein CSVESSPGQPQHF.